The present entry profiles one T cell receptor (beta chain) with its context. Its antigen remains unidentified. The data derive from a study of T cell responses to AZD1222 COVID-19 vaccine. General study findings and limits: Only six or seven AZD1222 recipients were seropositive at baseline. Spike was spanned by vaccine-associated CD4 TCRs, with dominance at 160-218 and 743-854.

Per germline, CDR1 SGHRS and CDR2 YFSETQ. This CDR3 spans 14 amino acids. Trimming took 2 bases from V and 1 from J, leaving 9 bases between them. Sequenced by immunoSEQ multiplex PCR; TCRdb stores in-frame clones only, minus some. This sample carries tens of thousands of clones, approximately 88% of them seen once, and the ten largest clones take 25%. This material consisted of peripheral blood, taken 28 days after the second AZD1222 dose. The J gene is TRBJ1-1, the V gene TRBV5-1; D is unresolved. The source of this sequence is an adult who received the AZD1222 COVID-19 vaccine. CDR3 loop: CASSFNVENTEAFF. The CDR3 region has the DNA TGCGCCAGCAGCTTCAACGTAGAGAACACTGAAGCTTTCTTT.